The 26 T cell receptor beta chains below come from one sample, sequenced in a study of cytomegalovirus exposure and HLA in healthy donors. It was with 60 Vbeta and 13 Jbeta primers that the PCR ran. Clones were sequenced by immunoSEQ multiplex PCR, and TCRdb holds only the in-frame ones, with some missing. Of approximately 140,000 clones in the sample, around four fifths are singletons; the top ten hold 1% to 1.5%. Material for sequencing was PBMCs. The receptors derive from a male donor in good health and CMV-seropositive.

This clone was observed a handful of times. The chain couples TRBV7-9 to TRBJ2-6; 12 bases line up with TRBD2. There are 18 residues in the CDR3. CDR1 SEHNR and CDR2 FQNEAQ come from the germline V gene (reference sequence). V was pared by 5 bases and J by 3 bases, with 8 bases of the junction left unmatched. CDR3 loop: CASSPTSGRRDGANVLTF. CDR3 DNA: TGTGCCAGCAGCCCCACTAGCGGGAGGCGGGATGGGGCCAACGTCCTGACTTTC.

V and J are TRBV4-2 and TRBJ2-2, with a possible D match to TRBD1 (5 bases). V was trimmed by 4 bases and J by 0 bases, leaving 12 bases between them. In germline, CDR1 is LGHNA, CDR2 YNFKEQ. The CDR3 is 16 amino acids. The DNA of the CDR3 is TGTGCCAGCAGCCGCTTAGACAGTTCGAACACCGGGGAGCTGTTTTTT. The encoded protein is CASSRLDSSNTGELFF.

The chain joins TRBV7-6 to TRBJ1-1, with TRBD1 as a possible D gene (6 bases). Germline CDR1 and CDR2: SGHVS and FNYEAQ. The CDR3 runs to 16 residues. The V and J ends lost 1 base and 3 bases respectively, with 15 bases between them. The CDR3 region has the DNA TGTGCCAGCAGCTTAGAAGGGGGTCAGGGGTACACTGAAGCTTTCTTT. Translating it yields CASSLEGGQGYTEAFF.

V and J are TRBV29-1 and TRBJ2-3; D is uncertain. This CDR3 is 16 amino acids long. Germline CDR1 and CDR2: SQVTM and ANQGSEA. V dropped 6 bases and J dropped 2 bases, with 21 bases sitting between them. CDR3 sequence: CSVPPPRLTNTDTQYF. DNA of the CDR3: TGCAGCGTCCCACCTCCTCGCCTAACTAACACAGATACGCAGTATTTT.

The chain uses TRBV28 and TRBJ1-2; TRBD1 matches at 8 bases. Germline V gene sequence: CDR1 MDHEN, CDR2 SYDVKM. J lost 2 bases, V lost 7 bases, and 9 bases had no gene match. This CDR3 region has 15 residues. The CDR3 region is CASIAADRVNYGYTF. The CDR3 nucleotides are TGTGCCAGCATAGCAGCGGACAGGGTCAACTATGGCTACACCTTC.

This clone was seen only once. This chain uses TRBV29-1 with TRBJ2-3; weak D call: TRBD2 (7 bases). V lost 8 bases and J 4 bases, leaving 19 bases between the germline ends. Looked up from germline, CDR1 is SQVTM and CDR2 is ANQGSEA. The CDR3 has 14 residues. For the CDR3, the DNA is TGCAGCACCTTGAGGGGGAGCGGGGCAGATACGCAGTATTTT. Translation: CSTLRGSGADTQYF.

The chain recombines TRBV4-3 with TRBJ1-2; tentative D call: TRBD1 (6 bases). There are 15 residues in the CDR3. Looked up from germline, CDR1 is LGHNA and CDR2 is YSLEER. V dropped 0 bases and J dropped 4 bases, with 12 bases sitting between them. In DNA form, the CDR3 reads TGCGCCAGCAGCCAAGACCCACAGGGAGTCTATGGCTACACCTTC. Protein sequence: CASSQDPQGVYGYTF.

The chain is built from TRBV6-6 and TRBJ1-5; D is undetermined. The germline CDR1 and CDR2 sequences are MNHNY and SVGAGI (reference sequence). There are 13 residues in the CDR3. V was trimmed by 0 bases and J by 4 bases, leaving 4 bases between them. As DNA, the CDR3 is TGTGCCAGCAGTTACTCGAGGAATCAGCCCCAGCATTTT. It codes for CASSYSRNQPQHF.

V usage is TRBV6-5 and J usage is TRBJ2-1; possibly TRBD2 for D (6 bases). V was trimmed by 2 bases and J by 8 bases, leaving 16 bases between them. The germline gives CDR1 MNHEY, CDR2 SVGAGI. The CDR3 extends over 15 amino acids. In nucleotides, the CDR3 is TGTGCCAGCAGTTACGCGGGACCGCCAAGGGATGAGCAGTTCTTC. Protein product: CASSYAGPPRDEQFF.

V and J are TRBV5-6 and TRBJ2-7; 11 bases are a match to TRBD2. The trim removed 1 base at V and 3 bases at J, leaving 3 bases unmatched. The CDR3 length is 15 residues. The germline V gene encodes CDR1 SGHDT and CDR2 YYEEEE. The CDR3 bases are TGTGCCAGCAGCTTGTTCCTAGCGGGGGGCTACGAGCAGTACTTC. Amino acid sequence: CASSLFLAGGYEQYF. Drawing the rest from reference TRBV5-6 and TRBJ2-7, the complete variable domain is DAGVTQSPTHLIKTRGQQVTLRCSPKSGHDTVSWYQQALGQGPQFIFQYYEEEERQRGNFPDRFSGHQFPNYSSELNVNALLLGDSALYLCASSLFLAGGYEQYFGPGTRLTVT.

The V gene is TRBV19, the J gene TRBJ2-3; 8 bases fit TRBD2. Germline V gives CDR1 LNHDA, CDR2 SQIVND (reference sequence). Trimming removed 2 bases from V and 2 bases from J; junction bases left unmatched: 3. The CDR3 is 15 residues long. DNA for the CDR3: TGTGCCAGTAGTATAAGCGGGGGCCACACAGATACGCAGTATTTT. The encoded protein is CASSISGGHTDTQYF.

The chain recombines TRBV5-6 with TRBJ2-5; weak D call: TRBD1 (5 bases). Trimming removed 3 bases at V and 2 bases at J, with 11 bases between. Germline V gives CDR1 SGHDT, CDR2 YYEEEE. The CDR3 runs to 14 residues. CDR3 region: CASSSTGGQETQYF. For the CDR3, the DNA is TGTGCCAGCAGCTCCACAGGCGGACAAGAGACCCAGTACTTC. The full variable domain, in which reference TRBV5-6 and TRBJ2-5 provide the parts outside the CDR3, is DAGVTQSPTHLIKTRGQQVTLRCSPKSGHDTVSWYQQALGQGPQFIFQYYEEEERQRGNFPDRFSGHQFPNYSSELNVNALLLGDSALYLCASSSTGGQETQYFGPGTRLLVL.

The rearrangement links TRBV27 to TRBJ2-7; 7 nucleotides agree with TRBD1. The CDR3 runs 15 residues. From germline, CDR1 is MNHEY and CDR2 SMNVEV (reference sequence). The V gene end was trimmed by 6 bases and the J gene end by 2 bases; junction bases not matched to a gene: 10. The CDR3 nucleotides are TGTGCCAGCAGCCAGGAAGGGGGCCTCCCCTACGAGCAGTACTTC. This gives the protein CASSQEGGLPYEQYF.

The rearrangement links TRBV7-2 to TRBJ1-2, with TRBD1 matching over 12 bases. The trim removed 1 base at V and 4 bases at J, leaving 7 bases unmatched. This CDR3 spans 17 amino acids. The germline V gene encodes CDR1 SGHTA and CDR2 FQGNSA. CDR3 sequence reads: CASSLGGTGGAGYGYTF. The CDR3 DNA reads TGTGCCAGCAGCTTAGGTGGGACAGGGGGCGCCGGCTATGGCTACACCTTC.

This sequence joins TRBV9 and TRBJ2-1; TRBD2 aligns across 7 bases. V was pared by 5 bases and J by 5 bases, with 4 bases of the junction left unmatched. The germline gives CDR1 SGDLS, CDR2 YYNGEE. The CDR3 is made up of 13 amino acids. The CDR3 bases are TGTGCCAGCAGGGCGGGAGCAGACAATGAGCAGTTCTTC. Its translation: CASRAGADNEQFF.

This clone was seen once. The rearrangement joins TRBV11-1 to TRBJ2-5; 10 nucleotides match TRBD2. The CDR3 has 18 residues. The junction had 13 bases not matched to a gene; V was cut back by 1 base and J by 5 bases. CDR1 is SGHAT and CDR2 is FQDESV in the germline V gene (reference sequence). In nucleotides, the CDR3 is TGTGCCAGCAGCTTAGAACCCCTAGCGGGAGCTGATGACGAGACCCAGTACTTC. Translating gives CASSLEPLAGADDETQYF.

This clone was picked up one time. The chain combines TRBV10-3 with TRBJ1-2; D is unresolved. V lost 4 bases and J 2 bases, leaving 11 bases between the germline ends. The CDR3 sequence is 14 residues long. Germline CDR1 reads ENHRY; CDR2 reads SYGVKD. As DNA, the CDR3 is TGTGCCATCAGTGCTGCGGCACCAAACTATGGCTACACCTTC. Translating gives CAISAAAPNYGYTF.

The gene calls are TRBV7-8 and TRBJ1-1; 7 nucleotides agree with TRBD1. From germline, CDR1 is SGHVS and CDR2 FQNEAQ. Trimming at V came to 3 bases and at J to 3 bases, leaving 13 bases not matched to a gene. The CDR3 is 17 residues long. The DNA for the CDR3 is TGTGCCAGCAGCTTTGAGAGTACAGGGGCCCTTTACACTGAAGCTTTCTTT. It encodes CASSFESTGALYTEAFF.

The chain carries TRBV9 and TRBJ2-7; perhaps TRBD2 as D (6 bases). The CDR3 has 14 residues. CDR1 is SGDLS, CDR2 YYNGEE, per germline. Trimming pared 2 bases from V and 1 base from J, leaving 10 bases between. The CDR3 DNA follows: TGTGCCAGCAGCGTTGGCGGGATGTCCTACGAGCAGTACTTC. Protein: CASSVGGMSYEQYF.

The chain recombines TRBV2 with TRBJ2-2, with D possibly matching TRBD1 (6 bases). The CDR3 runs to 16 residues. Germline assignment: CDR1 SNHLY and CDR2 FYNNEI. V was shortened by 8 bases and J by 4 bases, with 20 bases between the two germline ends. CDR3 sequence (DNA): TGTGCCAGCCGCGGTCTCCAGGGGAAGGGCACCGGGGAGCTGTTTTTT. This sequence encodes CASRGLQGKGTGELFF.

This chain connects TRBV2 to TRBJ2-3; 7 bases agree with TRBD2. The CDR3 is 17 amino acids. From germline, CDR1 is SNHLY and CDR2 FYNNEI. The V and J ends lost 8 bases and 2 bases, in that order; junction bases with no gene match: 16. The CDR3 bases are TGTGCCAGCTCCCCAAGGTGGCGGGGGACTATCACAGATACGCAGTATTTT. Residues: CASSPRWRGTITDTQYF.

The chain has TRBV5-4 and TRBJ1-1; D gene ambiguous. Per the germline V gene, CDR1 is SGHNT and CDR2 is YYREEE (reference sequence). The CDR3 sequence is 15 residues long. The V end was cut by 0 bases, the J end by 0 bases, with 9 bases between. The CDR3 loop reads CASSLGPLLNTEAFF. As DNA, the CDR3 is TGTGCCAGCAGCTTGGGGCCGCTGCTGAACACTGAAGCTTTCTTT. Looking up the rest from reference TRBV5-4 and TRBJ1-1 gives the full variable domain: ETGVTQSPTHLIKTRGQQVTLRCSSQSGHNTVSWYQQALGQGPQFIFQYYREEENGRGNFPPRFSGLQFPNYSSELNVNALELDDSALYLCASSLGPLLNTEAFFGQGTRLTVV.

J is TRBJ2-1 and V is TRBV4-3; 7 positions agree with TRBD2. Germline V gene data show CDR1 as LGHNA and CDR2 as YSLEER. V dropped 1 base and J dropped 3; count of bases not matched to a gene: 3. This CDR3 spans 15 amino acids. CDR3 sequence (DNA): TGCGCCAGCAGCCAAGGACTAGCAGTCTACAATGAGCAGTTCTTC. This translates into CASSQGLAVYNEQFF.

In DNA, the CDR3 is TGTGCCAGCAGCACACCGGAACTAGGAAGGGAGCAGTACTTC. It codes for CASSTPELGREQYF. This chain uses TRBV5-8 with TRBJ2-7; tentatively, D is TRBD2 (5 bases). CDR3 length: 14 amino acids. CDR1 and CDR2 from the germline V gene are SGHTS and YDEGEE. V was clipped by 4 bases and J by 7 bases, with 18 bases between them. The whole variable domain, filled in from reference TRBV5-8 and TRBJ2-7, reads EAGVTQSPTHLIKTRGQQATLRCSPISGHTSVYWYQQALGLGLQFLLWYDEGEERNRGNFPPRFSGRQFPNYSSELNVNALELEDSALYLCASSTPELGREQYFGPGTRLTVT.

This chain uses TRBV27 with TRBJ1-6; perhaps TRBD1 as D (6 bases). With 5 bases removed from V and 5 bases from J, the gap between germline ends came to 19 bases. This CDR3 has 17 amino acids. Germline V lookup: CDR1 MNHEY, CDR2 SMNVEV (reference sequence). Here the CDR3 reads CASSPIPRGNHNSPLHF. The CDR3, as DNA: TGTGCCAGCAGTCCAATCCCCAGGGGTAACCATAATTCACCCCTCCACTTT.

This clone is a singleton in its sample. The chain carries TRBV28 and TRBJ2-5; the match to TRBD2 covers 7 bases. Trimming cost V 2 bases and J 3 bases; bases outside gene matches: 12. CDR1 MDHEN and CDR2 SYDVKM come from the germline V gene. This CDR3 region has 17 residues. The CDR3 nucleotides read TGTGCCAGCAGTTTACTTTCGGCCGCGGGGAGGGAAGAGACCCAGTACTTC. Protein sequence: CASSLLSAAGREETQYF.